The source of this T cell receptor (beta chain) is a study of blood T cell repertoires in COVID-19. Looking at the study overall: Material from acute and convalescent COVID-19 was sourced from the United States, Italy and Spain. Sources were T cells, B-cell-depleted T cells, or PBMCs; the material itself was cDNA or gDNA.

In germline, CDR1 is MNHEY, CDR2 SVGAGI. Trimming removed 5 bases from V and 5 bases from J; junction bases left unmatched: 9. The CDR3 extends over 15 amino acids. Original analysis: Estimation of nucleated cell counts was performed using reference gene primer amplification. Method: immunoSEQ multiplex PCR; TCRdb's copy keeps in-frame clones and lacks some. The V and J calls and the clone size are those of that table, but D and trimming were determined from the DNA. The sample holds 65,000 to 90,000 clones; over 75% are singletons and the top ten take about 7%. Only one count was recorded for this clone.

Material: peripheral blood. The chain combines TRBV6-5 with TRBJ1-1, with TRBD1 matching 9 bases. The sequence came from a human donor in a cohort sampled during active COVID-19. The CDR3 spells CASSPTGTGFTEAFF. The CDR3 DNA reads TGTGCCAGCAGTCCGACGGGGACAGGGTTTACTGAAGCTTTCTTT.